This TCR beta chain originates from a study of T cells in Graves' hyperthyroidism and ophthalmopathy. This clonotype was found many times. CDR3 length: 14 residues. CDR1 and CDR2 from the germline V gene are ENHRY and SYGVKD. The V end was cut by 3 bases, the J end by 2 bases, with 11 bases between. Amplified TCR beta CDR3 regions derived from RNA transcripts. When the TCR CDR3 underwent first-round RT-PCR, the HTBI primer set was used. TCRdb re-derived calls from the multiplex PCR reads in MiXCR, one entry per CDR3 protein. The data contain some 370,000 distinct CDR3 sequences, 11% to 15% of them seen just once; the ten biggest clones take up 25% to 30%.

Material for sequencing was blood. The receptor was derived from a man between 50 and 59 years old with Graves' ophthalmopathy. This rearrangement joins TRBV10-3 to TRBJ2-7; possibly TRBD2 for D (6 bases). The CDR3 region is CAISDASATYEQYF. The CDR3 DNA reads TGTGCCATCAGTGATGCTAGCGCGACCTACGAGCAGTACTTC.